This T cell receptor beta chain is drawn from a study of T cell responses to AZD1222 COVID-19 vaccine. Germline CDR1 LGHDT, CDR2 YNNKEL (reference sequence). The CDR3 totals 15 residues. V was trimmed by 8 bases and J by 7 bases, leaving 23 bases between them. The method was immunoSEQ multiplex PCR; TCRdb's version includes in-frame clones alone and lacks a portion of them. The sample lists fewer than 150,000 clones; roughly 93% were seen once. The chain couples TRBV3-1 (or the pseudogene TRBV3-2) to TRBJ2-5, with D perhaps given as TRBD1 or TRBD2 (6 bases each). The TCR originated in an adult in good health. This material consisted of peripheral blood, taken on day 0 of AZD1222 vaccination. The CDR3 DNA is TGTGCCAGCTCCGGTCCAAGGGGGGCCGGACGGACCCAGTACTTC. Translating gives CASSGPRGAGRTQYF.